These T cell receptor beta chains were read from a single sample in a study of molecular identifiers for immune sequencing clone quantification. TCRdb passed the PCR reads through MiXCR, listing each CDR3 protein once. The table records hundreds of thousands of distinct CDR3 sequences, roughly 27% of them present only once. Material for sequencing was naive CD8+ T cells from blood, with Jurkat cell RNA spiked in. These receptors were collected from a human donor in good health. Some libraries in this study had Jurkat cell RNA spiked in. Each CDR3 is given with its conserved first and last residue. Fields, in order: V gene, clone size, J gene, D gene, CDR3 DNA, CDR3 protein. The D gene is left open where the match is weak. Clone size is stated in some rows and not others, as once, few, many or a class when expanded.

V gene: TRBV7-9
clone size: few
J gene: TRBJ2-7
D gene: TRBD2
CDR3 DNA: TGTGCCAGCAGCTTAGGGCGCGGGAGGGTATCCTACGAGCAGTACTTC
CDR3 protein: CASSLGRGRVSYEQYF

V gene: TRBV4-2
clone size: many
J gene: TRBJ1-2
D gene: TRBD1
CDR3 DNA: TGTGCCAGCAGGATGCCAAGGACAGGGACGTCTGCCGAGAACTATGGCTACACCTTC
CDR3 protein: CASRMPRTGTSAENYGYTF

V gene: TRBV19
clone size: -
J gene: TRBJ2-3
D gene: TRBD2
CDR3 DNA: TGTGCCAGTAGTGCGGGGGCAGATACGCAGTATTTT
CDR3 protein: CASSAGADTQYF

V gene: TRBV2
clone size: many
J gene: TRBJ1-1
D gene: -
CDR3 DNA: TGTGCCAGCAGGGCCGCTCTGGAAGCTTTCTTT
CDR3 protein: CASRAALEAFF

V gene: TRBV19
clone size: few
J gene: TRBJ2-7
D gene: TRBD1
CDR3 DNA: TGTGCCAGTAGTATTTCGACTCGGACAGGACCAAGCTCCTACGAGCAGTACTTC
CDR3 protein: CASSISTRTGPSSYEQYF

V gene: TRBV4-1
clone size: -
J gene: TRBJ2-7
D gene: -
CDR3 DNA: TGCGCCAGCAGGTTGAAGGACAGCTCCTACGAGCAGTACTTC
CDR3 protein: CASRLKDSSYEQYF

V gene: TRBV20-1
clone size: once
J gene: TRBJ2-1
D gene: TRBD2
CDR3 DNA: TGCAGTGCTAGATCGGTTCGTCCGGGAGGGCCGAGCAATGAGCAGTTCTTC
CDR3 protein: CSARSVRPGGPSNEQFF

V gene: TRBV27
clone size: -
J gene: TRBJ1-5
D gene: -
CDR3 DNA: TGTGCCGGCAGTTCCGGACAGCTCCCAAGGGAGCCCCAGCATTTT
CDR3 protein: CAGSSGQLPREPQHF

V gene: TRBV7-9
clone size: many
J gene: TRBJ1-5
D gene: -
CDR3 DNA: TGTGCCAGCAGCTTAAACGCCAATCAGCCCCAGCATTTT
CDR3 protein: CASSLNANQPQHF

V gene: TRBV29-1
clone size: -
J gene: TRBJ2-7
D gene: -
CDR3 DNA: TGCAGCGTTGAAGCAGCCGGGACACGGCCTAACGAGCAGTACTTC
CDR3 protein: CSVEAAGTRPNEQYF

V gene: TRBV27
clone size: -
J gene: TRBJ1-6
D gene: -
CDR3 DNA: TGTGCCAGCAGTTTACAGGGGATGAATTCACCCCTCCACTTT
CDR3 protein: CASSLQGMNSPLHF

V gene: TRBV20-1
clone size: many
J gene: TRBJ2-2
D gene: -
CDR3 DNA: TGCAGTGCTAGAGTGCCGAAAGTCGACCCCGGGGAGCTGTTTTTT
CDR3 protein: CSARVPKVDPGELFF

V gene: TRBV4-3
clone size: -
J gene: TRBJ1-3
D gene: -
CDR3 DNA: TGCGCCAGCAGCCAAGATAGAGGCAGGGGAGCTGGAAACACCATATATTTT
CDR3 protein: CASSQDRGRGAGNTIYF

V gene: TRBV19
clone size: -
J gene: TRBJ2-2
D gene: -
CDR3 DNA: TGTGCCAGTAGTACATTCTCAGGGTCCGGGGAGCTGTTTTTT
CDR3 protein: CASSTFSGSGELFF

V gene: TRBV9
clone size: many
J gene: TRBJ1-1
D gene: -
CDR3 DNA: TGTGCCAGTCGGAGAAGGGGCGGAGCGACTGAAGCTTTCTTT
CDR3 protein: CASRRRGGATEAFF

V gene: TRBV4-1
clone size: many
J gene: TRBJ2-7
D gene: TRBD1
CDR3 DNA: TGCGCCAGCAGCCAAGATAGGACAGGACCCGAGCAGTACTTC
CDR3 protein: CASSQDRTGPEQYF

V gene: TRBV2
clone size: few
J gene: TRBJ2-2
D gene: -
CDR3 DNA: TGTGCCAGCAGTGAGTGGGGGGCCAACACCGGGGAGCTGTTTTTT
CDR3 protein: CASSEWGANTGELFF

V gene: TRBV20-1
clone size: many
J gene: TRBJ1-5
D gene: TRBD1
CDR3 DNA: TGCAGTGCCACAGAGGAGTACGGGACAGGCAATCAGCCCCAGCATTTT
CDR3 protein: CSATEEYGTGNQPQHF

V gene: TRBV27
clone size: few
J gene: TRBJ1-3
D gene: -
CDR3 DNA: TGTGCCAGCAGTAAGGACGCGGGTACGGGTGACACCATATATTTT
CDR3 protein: CASSKDAGTGDTIYF

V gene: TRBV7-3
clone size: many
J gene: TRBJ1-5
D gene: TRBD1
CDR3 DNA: TGTGCCAGCAGCGTGACAGGGGGCCCGGGGCAGCCCCAGCATTTT
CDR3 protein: CASSVTGGPGQPQHF

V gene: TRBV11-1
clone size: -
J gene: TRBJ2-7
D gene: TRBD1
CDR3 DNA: TGTGCCAGCAGCTTTACAGGGGGCCGGGAGCAGTACTTC
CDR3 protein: CASSFTGGREQYF

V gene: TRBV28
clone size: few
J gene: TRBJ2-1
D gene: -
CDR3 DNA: TGTGCCAGCAGTTTAATCGGGACTTTGAGCTCCTACAATGAGCAGTTCTTC
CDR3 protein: CASSLIGTLSSYNEQFF

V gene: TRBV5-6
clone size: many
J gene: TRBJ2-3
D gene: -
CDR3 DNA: TGTGCCAGCAGCTATAGCGGTACTAGCACAGATACGCAGTATTTT
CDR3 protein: CASSYSGTSTDTQYF

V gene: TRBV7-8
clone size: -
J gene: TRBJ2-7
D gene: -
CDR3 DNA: TGTGCCAGCGTAGGTGGGGCCTACGAGCAGTACTTC
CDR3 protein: CASVGGAYEQYF

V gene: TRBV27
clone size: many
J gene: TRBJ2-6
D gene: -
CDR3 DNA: TGTGCCAGCAGTACGACGACAGTTTCTGGGGCCAACGTCCTGACTTTC
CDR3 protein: CASSTTTVSGANVLTF

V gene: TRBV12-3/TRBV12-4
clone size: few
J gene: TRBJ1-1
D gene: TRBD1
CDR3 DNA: TGTGCCAGCAGTGCCCAGGGGGTAAGCACTGAAGCTTTCTTT
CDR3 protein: CASSAQGVSTEAFF

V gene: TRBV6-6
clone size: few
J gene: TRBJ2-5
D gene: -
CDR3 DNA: TGTGCCAGCAGTTACTCGACAGGTCGACAAGAGACCCAGTACTTC
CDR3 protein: CASSYSTGRQETQYF

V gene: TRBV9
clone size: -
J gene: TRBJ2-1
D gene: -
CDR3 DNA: TGTGCCAGCAGCGACGAGTACAATGAGCAGTTCTTC
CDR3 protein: CASSDEYNEQFF

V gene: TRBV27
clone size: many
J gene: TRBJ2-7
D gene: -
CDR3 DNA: TGTGCCAGCAGTCCCCGGCCAGGGATAGATTACGAGCAGTACTTC
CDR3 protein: CASSPRPGIDYEQYF

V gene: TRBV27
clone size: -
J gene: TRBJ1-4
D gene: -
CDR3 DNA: TGTGCCAGCAGTTTATCTCGGGGAGTTGAAAAACTGTTTTTT
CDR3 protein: CASSLSRGVEKLFF

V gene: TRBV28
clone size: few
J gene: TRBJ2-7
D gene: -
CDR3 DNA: TGTGCCAGCACCAAGGGGGGGGCCTACGAGCAGTACTTC
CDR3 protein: CASTKGGAYEQYF

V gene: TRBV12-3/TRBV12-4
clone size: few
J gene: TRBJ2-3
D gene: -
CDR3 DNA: TGTGCCAGCAGCAAAATAGAAGAACGCACAGATACGCAGTATTTT
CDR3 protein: CASSKIEERTDTQYF

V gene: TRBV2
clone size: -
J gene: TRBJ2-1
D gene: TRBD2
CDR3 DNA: TGTGCCAGCAGCGTCGATAGCGGGGGGGTCGATGAGCAGTTCTTC
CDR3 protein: CASSVDSGGVDEQFF

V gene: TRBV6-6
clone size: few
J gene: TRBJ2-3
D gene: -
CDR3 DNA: TGTGCCAGCAGTTACGAGAGGGGCGACACAGATACGCAGTATTTT
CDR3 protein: CASSYERGDTDTQYF

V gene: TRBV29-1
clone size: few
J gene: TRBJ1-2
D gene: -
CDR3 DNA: TGCAGCGTTGGTCCAGGCCTCTATGGCTACACCTTC
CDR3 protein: CSVGPGLYGYTF

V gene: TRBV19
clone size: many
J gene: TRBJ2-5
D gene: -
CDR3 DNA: TGTGCCAGTAGCGACCGCGACAGCCGGAAAGAGACCCAGTACTTC
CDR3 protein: CASSDRDSRKETQYF

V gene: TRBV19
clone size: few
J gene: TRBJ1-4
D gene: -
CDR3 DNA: TGTGCCAGTAGCCTCTTCGGACAGCTTAATGAAAAACTGCTTTTT
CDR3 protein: CASSLFGQLNEKLLF

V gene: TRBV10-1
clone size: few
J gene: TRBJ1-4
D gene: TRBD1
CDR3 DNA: TGCGCCAGTCCGGACAGGACGACCTCCGAGAAACTGCTTTTT
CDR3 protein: CASPDRTTSEKLLF

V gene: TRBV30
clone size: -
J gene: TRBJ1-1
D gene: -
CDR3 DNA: TGTGCCTGGGGGGACGGCATGAACACTGAAGCTTTCTTT
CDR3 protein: CAWGDGMNTEAFF

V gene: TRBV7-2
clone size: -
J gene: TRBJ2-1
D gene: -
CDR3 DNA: TGTGCCAGCAGCCCCTGGGGGGAGCAGCAGTTCTTC
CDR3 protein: CASSPWGEQQFF

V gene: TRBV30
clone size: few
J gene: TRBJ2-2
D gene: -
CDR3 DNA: TGTGCCTGGAGTGTACTTCCTAGAAACACCGGGGAGCTGTTTTTT
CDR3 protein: CAWSVLPRNTGELFF

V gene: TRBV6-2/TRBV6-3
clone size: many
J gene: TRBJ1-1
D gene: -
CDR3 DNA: TGTGCCAGCAGTTGGGGGACGGGAAGGGACACTGAAGCTTTCTTT
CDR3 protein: CASSWGTGRDTEAFF

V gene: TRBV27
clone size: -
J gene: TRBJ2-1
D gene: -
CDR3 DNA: TGTGCCAGCAGTCCGCTACGCTTCGGAAGCTCCTACAATGAGCAGTTCTTC
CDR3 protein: CASSPLRFGSSYNEQFF

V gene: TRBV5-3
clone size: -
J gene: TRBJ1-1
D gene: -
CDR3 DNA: TGTGCCAGCAGCCCGACGGGGACCCGAGCTTTCTTT
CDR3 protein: CASSPTGTRAFF

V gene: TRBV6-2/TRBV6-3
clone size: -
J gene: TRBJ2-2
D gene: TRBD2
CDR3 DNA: TGTGCCAGCAGTTACTCACTAGCGGGGTTGAACACCGGGGAGCTGTTTTTT
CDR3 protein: CASSYSLAGLNTGELFF